This TCR beta chain was recorded in a study of T cells in localized non-small cell lung cancer. Study-wide points: A median of about 60 of the top 100 tumor clones appeared in adjacent lung, which was paired and uninvolved. There was higher T cell clonality in uninvolved adjacent lung than in tumor, and it was highest there.

This table comes from immunoSEQ multiplex PCR, and its TCRdb copy is limited to in-frame clones, with some not included. This sample yields around 33,000 clones, of which roughly 80% are seen a single time; 17% belongs to the top ten. Trimming removed 7 bases at V and 3 bases at J, with 8 bases between. The CDR3 loop spans 12 amino acids. Turning to this clone: Its matching antigen is unknown.

The sample here was peripheral blood, taken before any cancer treatment. The TCR originated in a male donor older than 55 with stage III squamous cell lung carcinoma. V usage is TRBV5-3 and J usage is TRBJ1-5; D uncertain. TRBV5-3 is designated an ORF whose function remains uncertain. The CDR3 loop is CARGWANQPQHF. In nucleotides, the CDR3 is TGTGCCAGAGGTTGGGCCAATCAGCCCCAGCATTTT.